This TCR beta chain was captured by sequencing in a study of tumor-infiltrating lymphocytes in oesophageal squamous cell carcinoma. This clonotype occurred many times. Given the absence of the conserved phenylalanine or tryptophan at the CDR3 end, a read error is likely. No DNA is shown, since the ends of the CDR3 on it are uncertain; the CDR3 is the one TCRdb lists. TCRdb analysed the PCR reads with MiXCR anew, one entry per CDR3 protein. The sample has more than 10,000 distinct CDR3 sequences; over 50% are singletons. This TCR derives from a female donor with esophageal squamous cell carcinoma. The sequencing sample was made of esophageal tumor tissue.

The CDR3 is CASSFQDYGYTFGS. V gene TRBV12-3 or TRBV12-4 combines with J gene TRBJ2-7; the DNA was not compared with TRBD2, the D call given in the table. The length of the CDR3 is 14 amino acids, counting both ends.